Ten or more counts support the clone carrying this T cell receptor (beta chain). V lost 11 bases to trimming and J lost 0 bases; unmatched junction nucleotides: 5. CDR1 SNHLY and CDR2 FYNNEI come from the germline V gene. The CDR3 runs to 13 residues. MiXCR, run by TCRdb on the RACE reads, gives a single entry per CDR3 protein. Altogether 350,000 to 450,000 distinct CDR3 sequences are present, around 5.5% being singletons, with the ten largest covering approximately 2.8%. These data are taken from a study of human T cells and chemical hapten exposure. Indicated time point: pre-sensitization, week 0. The treatment: therapeutic diphenylcyclopropenone sensitization with weekly scalp DPC. Investigators collected blood before applying each patch test.

The receptor comes from a woman aged 50 to 65 with alopecia areata. Some clones in this sample may be carry-over from other donors' samples. The rearrangement uses TRBV2 and TRBJ2-3; 7 nucleotides line up with TRBD2. Material: whole blood, obtained in connection with sensitization to the hapten diphenylcyclopropenone (DPC). The CDR3 reads CASSGESTDTQYF. CDR3 in DNA: TGTGCCTCAAGCGGGGAGAGCACAGATACGCAGTATTTT.